Listed here are 7 T cell receptor beta chains from one sample, sequenced in a study of shared clonotypes between healthy human individuals. Produced via immunoSEQ multiplex PCR; TCRdb's table is partial and in-frame only. Among approximately 500,000 clones listed, over 75% were seen once. Input material: PBMCs. All receptors derive from a woman aged 40 to 50 in good health. Some clones in this sample may be carry-over from other donors' samples.

The chain couples TRBV6-1 to TRBJ2-2; the D gene is possibly TRBD1 (6 bases). The V end was cut by 6 bases, the J end by 4 bases, with 15 bases between. The CDR3 is 15 amino acids. CDR1 is MNHNS, CDR2 SASEGT, per germline. The CDR3 DNA reads as TGTGCCAGCAGAGGGGGTTTGGGGAGCACCGGGGAGCTGTTTTTT. This codes for CASRGGLGSTGELFF.

This chain uses TRBV5-4 with TRBJ1-4, with TRBD1 identical over 9 bases. Germline V gene sequence: CDR1 SGHNT, CDR2 YYREEE (reference sequence). The ends lost 3 bases at V and 7 bases at J; junction bases unmatched: 4. This CDR3 spans 14 amino acids. As DNA, the CDR3 is TGTGCCAGCAGCTCAATGGACAGGGGTGAAAAACTGTTTTTT. As protein: CASSSMDRGEKLFF. Drawing the rest from reference TRBV5-4 and TRBJ1-4, the complete variable domain is ETGVTQSPTHLIKTRGQQVTLRCSSQSGHNTVSWYQQALGQGPQFIFQYYREEENGRGNFPPRFSGLQFPNYSSELNVNALELDDSALYLCASSSMDRGEKLFFGSGTQLSVL.

This clone was found once. The gene calls are TRBV7-2 and TRBJ1-2; D is unclear. CDR3 length: 15 amino acids. CDR1 and CDR2 (germline): SGHTA, FQGNSA. The V and J ends lost 1 base and 4 bases respectively, with 13 bases between them. CDR3 sequence (DNA): TGTGCCAGCAGCTTAGGGAGCGGCTCCGGCTATGGCTACACCTTC. It specifies CASSLGSGSGYGYTF.

As regards this clone: This sample also contains other DNA sequences that code for the same CDR3. The CDR3, as DNA: TGTGCCAGCAGCTTGGCAGGGGGGCGTAATGAGCAGTTCTTC. It is translated as CASSLAGGRNEQFF. The chain links TRBV5-4 to TRBJ2-1; tentative D call: TRBD1 (7 bases). CDR1 and CDR2 (germline): SGHNT, YYREEE (reference sequence). The V and J ends lost 0 bases and 7 bases respectively, with 11 bases between them. This CDR3 region has 14 residues.

The chain couples TRBV19 to TRBJ1-5, with TRBD1 identical over 8 bases. The trim removed 1 base at V and 6 bases at J, leaving 5 bases unmatched. This CDR3 has 15 amino acids. From germline, CDR1 is LNHDA and CDR2 SQIVND (reference sequence). CDR3 sequence reads: CASSIGQGAGQPQHF. The CDR3 coding sequence is TGTGCCAGTAGTATAGGGCAGGGGGCCGGTCAGCCCCAGCATTTT.

The chain couples TRBV5-1 to TRBJ2-5, with TRBD1 matching over 7 bases. The CDR3 runs to 13 residues. CDR1 is SGHRS and CDR2 is YFSETQ in the germline V gene. Losses at the gene ends were 4 bases for V and 5 bases for J; bases not matched to a gene: 5. This chain's CDR3 is CASSTGTVETQYF. The CDR3, as DNA: TGCGCCAGCAGCACCGGGACAGTGGAGACCCAGTACTTC.

The chain is built from TRBV7-9 and TRBJ2-7; D ambiguous. Trimming left V 1 base short and J 0 bases short, with 16 bases between. This CDR3 has 17 residues. CDR1 and CDR2 from the germline V gene are SEHNR and FQNEAQ (reference sequence). The CDR3 region has the DNA TGTGCCAGCAGCTTAGGCCCGACCGGCACAAGCTCCTACGAGCAGTACTTC. Protein: CASSLGPTGTSSYEQYF.